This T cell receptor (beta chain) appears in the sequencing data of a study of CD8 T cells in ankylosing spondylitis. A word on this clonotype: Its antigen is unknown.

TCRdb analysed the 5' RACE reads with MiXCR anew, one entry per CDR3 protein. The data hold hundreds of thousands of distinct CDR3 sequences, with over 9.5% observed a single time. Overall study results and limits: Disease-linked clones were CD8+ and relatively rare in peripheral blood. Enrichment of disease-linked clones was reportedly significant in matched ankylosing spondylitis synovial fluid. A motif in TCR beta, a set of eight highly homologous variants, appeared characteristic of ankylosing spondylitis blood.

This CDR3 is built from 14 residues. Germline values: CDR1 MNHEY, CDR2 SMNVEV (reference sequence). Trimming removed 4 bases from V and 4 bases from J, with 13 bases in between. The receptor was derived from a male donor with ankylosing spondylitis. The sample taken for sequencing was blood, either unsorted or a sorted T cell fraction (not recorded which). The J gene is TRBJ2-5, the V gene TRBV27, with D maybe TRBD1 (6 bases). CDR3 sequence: CASSSLQGIETQYF. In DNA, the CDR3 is TGTGCCAGCAGTTCCCTTCAGGGGATAGAGACCCAGTACTTC.